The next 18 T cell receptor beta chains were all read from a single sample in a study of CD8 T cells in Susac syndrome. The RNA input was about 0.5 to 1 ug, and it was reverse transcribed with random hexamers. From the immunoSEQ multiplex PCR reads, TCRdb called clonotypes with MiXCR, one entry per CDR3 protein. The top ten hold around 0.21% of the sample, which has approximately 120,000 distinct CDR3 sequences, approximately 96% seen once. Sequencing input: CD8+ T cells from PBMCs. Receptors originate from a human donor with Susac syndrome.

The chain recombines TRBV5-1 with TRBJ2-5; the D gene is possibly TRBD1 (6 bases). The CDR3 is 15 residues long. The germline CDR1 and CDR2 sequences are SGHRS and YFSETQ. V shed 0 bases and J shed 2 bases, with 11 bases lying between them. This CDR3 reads CASSLEQGWQETQYF. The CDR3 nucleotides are TGCGCCAGCAGCTTGGAACAGGGCTGGCAAGAGACCCAGTACTTC.

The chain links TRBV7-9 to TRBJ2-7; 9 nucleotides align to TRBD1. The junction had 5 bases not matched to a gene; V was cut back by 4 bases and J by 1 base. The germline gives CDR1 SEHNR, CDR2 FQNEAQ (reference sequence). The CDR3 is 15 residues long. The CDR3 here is CASSSNRGRSYEQYF. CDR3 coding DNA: TGTGCCAGCAGCTCCAACAGGGGGCGATCCTACGAGCAGTACTTC.

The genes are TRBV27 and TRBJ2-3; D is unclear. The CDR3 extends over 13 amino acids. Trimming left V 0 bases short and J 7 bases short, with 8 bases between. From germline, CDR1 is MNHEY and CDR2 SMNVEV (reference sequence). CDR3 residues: CASSLSVGNTQYF. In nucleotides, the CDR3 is TGTGCCAGCAGTTTATCTGTAGGAAATACGCAGTATTTT.

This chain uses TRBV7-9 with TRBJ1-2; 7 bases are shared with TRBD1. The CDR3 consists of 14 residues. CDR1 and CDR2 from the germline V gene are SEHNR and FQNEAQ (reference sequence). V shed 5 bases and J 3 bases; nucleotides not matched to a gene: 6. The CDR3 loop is CASSRRGRYYGYTF. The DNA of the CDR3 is TGTGCCAGCAGCCGGAGGGGGCGCTACTATGGCTACACCTTC. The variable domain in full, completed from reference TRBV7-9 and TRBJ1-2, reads DTGVSQNPRHKITKRGQNVTFRCDPISEHNRLYWYRQTLGQGPEFLTYFQNEAQLEKSRLLSDRFSAERPKGSFSTLEIQRTEQGDSAMYLCASSRRGRYYGYTFGSGTRLTVV.

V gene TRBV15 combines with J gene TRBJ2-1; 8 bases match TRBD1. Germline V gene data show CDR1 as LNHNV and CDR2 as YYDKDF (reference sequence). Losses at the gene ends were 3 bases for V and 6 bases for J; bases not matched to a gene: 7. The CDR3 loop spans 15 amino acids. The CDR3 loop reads CATSRGQAQVNEQFF. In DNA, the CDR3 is TGTGCCACCAGCAGGGGACAGGCCCAGGTCAATGAGCAGTTCTTC.

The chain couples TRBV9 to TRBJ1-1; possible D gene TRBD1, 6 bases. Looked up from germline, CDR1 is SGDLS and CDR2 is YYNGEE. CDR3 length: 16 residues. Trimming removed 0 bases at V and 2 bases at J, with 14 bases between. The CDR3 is CASSVGGQITNTEAFF. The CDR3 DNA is TGTGCCAGCAGCGTAGGGGGGCAGATTACAAACACTGAAGCTTTCTTT.

The CDR3 region has the DNA TGTGCCTGGGTACAGGGGCCTACCACAGATACGCAGTATTTT. Its protein is CAWVQGPTTDTQYF. The chain couples TRBV30 to TRBJ2-3, with 7 bases fitting TRBD1. Germline V gene lookup returns CDR1 GTSNPN and CDR2 SVGIG (reference sequence). The CDR3 is made up of 14 amino acids. V trimming: 5 bases; J trimming: 2 bases; junction bases outside the gene matches: 7.

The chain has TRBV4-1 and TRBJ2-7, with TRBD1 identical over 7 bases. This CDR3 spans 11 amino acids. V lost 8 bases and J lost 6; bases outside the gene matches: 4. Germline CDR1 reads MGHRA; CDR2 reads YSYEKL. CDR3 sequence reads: CASRQGREQYF. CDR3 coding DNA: TGCGCCAGCCGACAGGGTCGCGAGCAGTACTTC.

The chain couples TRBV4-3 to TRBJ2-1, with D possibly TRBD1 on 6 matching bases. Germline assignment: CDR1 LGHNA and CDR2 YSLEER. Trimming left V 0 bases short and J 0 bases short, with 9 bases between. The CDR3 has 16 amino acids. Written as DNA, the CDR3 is TGCGCCAGCAGCCAAGACATACAGGGCTCCTACAATGAGCAGTTCTTC. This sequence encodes CASSQDIQGSYNEQFF.

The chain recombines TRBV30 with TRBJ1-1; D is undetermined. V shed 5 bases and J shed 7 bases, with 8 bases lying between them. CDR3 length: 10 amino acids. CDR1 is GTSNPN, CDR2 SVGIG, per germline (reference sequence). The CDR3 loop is CAWGSDEAFF. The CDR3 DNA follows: TGTGCCTGGGGGTCCGATGAAGCTTTCTTT.

In DNA, the CDR3 is TGTGCCAGCTCACCACCTCAGGGTAGCGAAGATACGCAGTATTTT. It encodes CASSPPQGSEDTQYF. The rearrangement uses TRBV18 and TRBJ2-3; D may match TRBD1 or TRBD2 (5 bases each). Germline lookup yields CDR1 KGHSH and CDR2 LQKENI. Trimming took 0 bases from V and 5 from J, leaving 12 bases between them. The CDR3 consists of 15 residues.

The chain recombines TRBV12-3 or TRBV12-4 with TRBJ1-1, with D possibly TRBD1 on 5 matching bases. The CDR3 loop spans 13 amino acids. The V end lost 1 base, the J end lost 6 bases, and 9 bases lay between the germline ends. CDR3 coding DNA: TGTGCCAGCAGTTTAGATGGGGACCCTGAAGCTTTCTTT. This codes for CASSLDGDPEAFF.

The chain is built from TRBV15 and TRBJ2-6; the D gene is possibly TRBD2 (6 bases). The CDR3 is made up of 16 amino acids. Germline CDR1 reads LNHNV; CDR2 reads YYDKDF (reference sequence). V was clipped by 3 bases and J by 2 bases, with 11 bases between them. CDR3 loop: CATSRQRGTGANVLTF. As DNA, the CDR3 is TGTGCCACCAGCAGGCAACGGGGGACTGGGGCCAACGTCCTGACTTTC.

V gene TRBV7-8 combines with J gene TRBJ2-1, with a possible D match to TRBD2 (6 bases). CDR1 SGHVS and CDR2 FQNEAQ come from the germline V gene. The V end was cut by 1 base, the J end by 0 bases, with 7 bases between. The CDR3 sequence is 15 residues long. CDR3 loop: CASSLGAGSYNEQFF. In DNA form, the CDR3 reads TGTGCCAGCAGCTTAGGAGCGGGCTCCTACAATGAGCAGTTCTTC. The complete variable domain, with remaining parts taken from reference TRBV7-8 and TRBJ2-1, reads GAGVSQSPRYKVAKRGQDVALRCDPISGHVSLFWYQQALGQGPEFLTYFQNEAQLDKSGLPSDRFFAERPEGSVSTLKIQRTQQEDSAVYLCASSLGAGSYNEQFFGPGTRLTVL.

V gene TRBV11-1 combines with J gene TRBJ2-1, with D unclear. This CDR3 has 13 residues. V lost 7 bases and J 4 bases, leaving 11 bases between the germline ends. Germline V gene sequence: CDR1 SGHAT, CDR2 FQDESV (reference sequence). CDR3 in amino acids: CASTSTGYNEQFF. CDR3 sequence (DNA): TGTGCCAGCACCTCGACGGGTTACAATGAGCAGTTCTTC.

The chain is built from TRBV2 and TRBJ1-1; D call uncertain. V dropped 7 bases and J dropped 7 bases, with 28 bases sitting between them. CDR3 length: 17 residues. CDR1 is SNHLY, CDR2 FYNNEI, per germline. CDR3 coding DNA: TGTGCCAGCACCGAGGGCCTGGGCCGATTTGAGACGGTTGAAGCTTTCTTT. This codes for CASTEGLGRFETVEAFF.

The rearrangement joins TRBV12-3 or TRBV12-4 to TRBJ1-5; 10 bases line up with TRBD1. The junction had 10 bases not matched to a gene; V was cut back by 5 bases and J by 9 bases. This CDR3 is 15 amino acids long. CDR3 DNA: TGTGCCAGCAGTCCCCCCGGGACAGGGGTTCCGCCCCAGCATTTT. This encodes CASSPPGTGVPPQHF.

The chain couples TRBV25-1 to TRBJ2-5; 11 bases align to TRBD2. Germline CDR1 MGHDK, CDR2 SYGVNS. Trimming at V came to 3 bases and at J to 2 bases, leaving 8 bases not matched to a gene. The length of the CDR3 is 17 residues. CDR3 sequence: CASSEAGTSGAQETQYF. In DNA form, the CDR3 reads TGTGCCAGCAGTGAGGCCGGGACTAGCGGAGCTCAAGAGACCCAGTACTTC.